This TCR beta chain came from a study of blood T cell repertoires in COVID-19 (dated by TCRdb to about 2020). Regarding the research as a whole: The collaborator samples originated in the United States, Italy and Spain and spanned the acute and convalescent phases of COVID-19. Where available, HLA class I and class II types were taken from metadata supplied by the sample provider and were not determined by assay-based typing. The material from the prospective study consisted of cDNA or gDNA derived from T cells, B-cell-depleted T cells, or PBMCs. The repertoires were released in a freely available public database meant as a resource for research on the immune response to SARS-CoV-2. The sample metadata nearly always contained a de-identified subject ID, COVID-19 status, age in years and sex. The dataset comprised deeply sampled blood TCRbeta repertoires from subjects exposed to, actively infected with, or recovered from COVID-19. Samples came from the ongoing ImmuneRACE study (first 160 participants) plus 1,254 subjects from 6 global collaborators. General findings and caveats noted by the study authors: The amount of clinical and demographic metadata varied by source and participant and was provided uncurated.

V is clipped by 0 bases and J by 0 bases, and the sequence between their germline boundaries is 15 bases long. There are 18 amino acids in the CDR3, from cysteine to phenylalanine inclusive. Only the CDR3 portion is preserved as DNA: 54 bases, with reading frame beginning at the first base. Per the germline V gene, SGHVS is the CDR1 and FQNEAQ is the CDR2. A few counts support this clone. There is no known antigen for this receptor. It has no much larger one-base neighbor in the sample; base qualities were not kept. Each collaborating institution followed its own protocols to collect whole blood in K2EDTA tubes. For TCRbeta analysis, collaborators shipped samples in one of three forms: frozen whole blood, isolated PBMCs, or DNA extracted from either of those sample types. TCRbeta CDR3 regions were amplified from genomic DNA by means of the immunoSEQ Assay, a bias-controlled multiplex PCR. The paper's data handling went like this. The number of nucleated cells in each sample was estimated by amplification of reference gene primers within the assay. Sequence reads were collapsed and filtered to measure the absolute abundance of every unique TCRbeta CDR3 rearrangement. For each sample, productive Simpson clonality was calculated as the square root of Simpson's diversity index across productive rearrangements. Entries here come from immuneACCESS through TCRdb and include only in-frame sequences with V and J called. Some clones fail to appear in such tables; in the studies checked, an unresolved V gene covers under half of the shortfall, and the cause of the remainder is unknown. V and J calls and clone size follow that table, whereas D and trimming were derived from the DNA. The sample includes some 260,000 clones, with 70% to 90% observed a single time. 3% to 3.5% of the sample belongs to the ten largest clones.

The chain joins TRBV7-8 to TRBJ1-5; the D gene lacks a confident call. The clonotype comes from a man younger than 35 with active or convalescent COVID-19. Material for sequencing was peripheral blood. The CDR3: CASSLAVAGSSSNQPQHF. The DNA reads TGTGCCAGCAGCTTAGCTGTGGCAGGCTCGTCTAGCAATCAGCCCCAGCATTTT.